This entry concerns a single T cell receptor (beta chain). The data stem from a study of blood T cell repertoires in COVID-19. Produced via immunoSEQ multiplex PCR; TCRdb's table is partial and in-frame only. The table records some 300,000 clones, roughly 88% of them present only once. Sequencing was performed on PBMCs or T cells enriched from blood (not recorded which). The TCR originated in a woman aged 25 to 39 who had recovered from COVID-19.

CDR3 protein: CARSRDSYNSPLHF. The DNA for the CDR3 is TGTGCCAGAAGTCGGGACAGTTATAATTCACCCCTCCACTTT. The chain employs TRBV5-3 and TRBJ1-6, with 7 bases identical to TRBD1. TRBV5-3 is reported as an ORF; its role is uncertain. V lost 5 bases, J lost 4 bases, and 3 bases stayed unmatched. The CDR3 covers 14 residues.